A single sample is the source of the 15 T cell receptor beta chains below, sequenced in a study of T cells in Graves' hyperthyroidism and ophthalmopathy. Researchers amplified the TCR beta CDR3 regions from RNA transcripts. TCR CDR3 underwent first-round RT-PCR with the HTBI primer set. TCRdb re-derived calls from the multiplex PCR reads in MiXCR, one entry per CDR3 protein. The data show 300,000 to 400,000 distinct CDR3 sequences, roughly 18% seen once. The sequenced material came from blood. The receptors come from a woman aged 50 to 65 with Graves' hyperthyroidism.

The J gene is TRBJ2-2, the V gene TRBV7-6; 7 bases line up with TRBD1. In germline, CDR1 is SGHVS, CDR2 FNYEAQ. After removal of 4 bases from V and 5 bases from J, the junction contained 13 bases not matched to a gene. The CDR3 extends over 17 amino acids. In DNA form, the CDR3 reads TGTGCCAGCAGCTCCTTACCGGGACAGACAACTACCGGGGAGCTGTTTTTT. This gives the protein CASSSLPGQTTTGELFF. Looking up the rest from reference TRBV7-6 and TRBJ2-2 gives the full variable domain: GAGVSQSPRYKVTKRGQDVALRCDPISGHVSLYWYRQALGQGPEFLTYFNYEAQQDKSGLPNDRFSAERPEGSISTLTIQRTEQRDSAMYRCASSSLPGQTTTGELFFGEGSRLTVL.

This clonotype was counted only a few times. The rearrangement uses TRBV5-1 and TRBJ1-2; 7 nucleotides agree with TRBD1. The CDR3 extends over 15 amino acids. The germline CDR1 and CDR2 sequences are SGHRS and YFSETQ. Germline trimming cut 0 bases from V and 3 bases from J; bases unmatched to any gene: 5. CDR3 sequence: CASSLGGGGDYGYTF. The CDR3 DNA sequence: TGCGCCAGCAGCTTGGGCGGAGGGGGCGACTATGGCTACACCTTC.

This clonotype was detected a few times. This sequence joins TRBV9 and TRBJ1-2, with D uncertain. This CDR3 comprises 15 residues. From germline, CDR1 is SGDLS and CDR2 YYNGEE. The V gene lost 0 bases and the J gene lost 5 bases, with 14 bases spanning the gap. Here the CDR3 DNA reads TGTGCCAGCAGCGTAGGCAACCCCCGGCTTTATGGCTACACCTTC. The encoded protein is CASSVGNPRLYGYTF.

This clonotype appeared many times. V and J are TRBV15 and TRBJ2-1; possible D gene TRBD2, 5 bases. In germline, CDR1 is LNHNV, CDR2 YYDKDF (reference sequence). The CDR3 covers 18 residues. The V end was cut by 3 bases, the J end by 2 bases, with 20 bases between. Here the CDR3 DNA reads TGTGCCACCAGCAGCCCAATGGGAGCCTGGCGGACCTACAATGAGCAGTTCTTC. The encoded protein is CATSSPMGAWRTYNEQFF.

This clonotype showed up many times. The V and J genes are TRBV12-3 or TRBV12-4 and TRBJ1-2; no definite D call. V was pared by 5 bases and J by 3 bases, with 13 bases between. This CDR3 has 14 amino acids. CDR3: CASSPSAVDYGYTF. In DNA, the CDR3 is TGTGCCAGCAGTCCATCTGCGGTGGACTATGGCTACACCTTC.

The sample holds a few counts of this clonotype. The genes are TRBV6-1 and TRBJ1-2; possible D gene TRBD1, 5 bases. The CDR3 has 13 residues. Germline CDR1 is MNHNS and CDR2 is SASEGT. V lost 6 bases, J lost 6 bases, and 14 bases lay in between. CDR3 in DNA: TGTGCCAGCAGAAAGCGGGGGGACCATGGCTACACCTTC. Translation gives CASRKRGDHGYTF.

This clonotype was detected many times. This chain links TRBV6-1 with TRBJ1-1; possibly TRBD1 for D (5 bases). From germline, CDR1 is MNHNS and CDR2 SASEGT. Deletions cut 6 bases from V and 3 bases from J, with 11 bases between. The CDR3 covers 13 residues. The CDR3, as DNA: TGTGCCAGCAGATTGACAGACTACACTGAAGCTTTCTTT. This translates into CASRLTDYTEAFF.

This clonotype was seen only a few times. The V call is TRBV5-1, the J call TRBJ2-2, with 10 bases aligning to TRBD2. The V segment lost 0 bases and the J segment 4 bases; nucleotides outside the gene matches: 15. Germline V gives CDR1 SGHRS, CDR2 YFSETQ. The CDR3 extends over 20 amino acids. The DNA of the CDR3 is TGCGCCAGCAGCTTGGCCGGAGGACCATTCAGCGGGGGGGGCACCGGGGAGCTGTTTTTT. It codes for CASSLAGGPFSGGGTGELFF.

Many counts were recorded for this clonotype. The chain recombines TRBV7-9 with TRBJ2-1; 7 nucleotides match TRBD1. The J segment lost 6 bases and the V segment lost 5 bases, leaving 4 bases of the junction unmatched. In germline, CDR1 is SEHNR, CDR2 FQNEAQ (reference sequence). The CDR3 totals 13 residues. The DNA of the CDR3 is TGTGCCAGCAGCGACCGGGACAGCAATGAGCAGTTCTTC. It is translated as CASSDRDSNEQFF. The variable domain in full, with the rest retrieved from reference TRBV7-9 and TRBJ2-1, is DTGVSQNPRHKITKRGQNVTFRCDPISEHNRLYWYRQTLGQGPEFLTYFQNEAQLEKSRLLSDRFSAERPKGSFSTLEIQRTEQGDSAMYLCASSDRDSNEQFFGPGTRLTVL.

This clonotype has just a few counts. The J gene is TRBJ2-2, the V gene TRBV10-1, with D hard to call. The CDR3 extends over 13 amino acids. Trimming cost V 1 base and J 1 base, with 1 base left between them. Germline V gene sequence: CDR1 WNHNN, CDR2 SYGVQD (reference sequence). CDR3 in DNA: TGCGCCAGCAGTGAGTGGAACACCGGGGAGCTGTTTTTT. Protein product: CASSEWNTGELFF.

This clonotype was seen only a few times. V is TRBV7-3 and J is TRBJ2-4; maybe TRBD2 (6 bases). Between the trimmed V and J ends, which lost 1 base and 7 bases, there was a span of 11 bases. This CDR3 is built from 14 residues. In germline, CDR1 is SGHTA, CDR2 FQGTGA. The CDR3 sequence is CASSLMPGENIQYF. The CDR3 DNA reads TGTGCCAGCAGCTTAATGCCGGGAGAGAACATTCAGTACTTC.

This clonotype has more than one count but fewer than ten. Possible read error: a much larger clone is one base away. The V call is TRBV7-3, the J call TRBJ2-7; TRBD2 matches 8 bases. CDR1 and CDR2 from the germline V gene are SGHTA and FQGTGA. The CDR3 extends over 15 amino acids. Unmatched junction bases numbered 10, after V lost 2 bases and J lost 7 bases. The CDR3 coding sequence is TGTGCCAGCAGCTTAGGCACTAGCGGTTACAATGAGCAGTACTTC. The encoded protein is CASSLGTSGYNEQYF. The full variable domain, its missing parts supplied by reference TRBV7-3 and TRBJ2-7, is GAGVSQTPSNKVTEKGKYVELRCDPISGHTALYWYRQSLGQGPEFLIYFQGTGAADDSGLPNDRFFAVRPEGSVSTLKIQRTERGDSAVYLCASSLGTSGYNEQYFGPGTRLTVT.

This clonotype was counted ten times or more. V usage is TRBV12-3 or TRBV12-4 and J usage is TRBJ2-3; possible D gene TRBD1, 6 bases. This CDR3 is 15 amino acids long. The V end was cut by 5 bases, the J end by 0 bases, with 12 bases between. The CDR3, as DNA: TGTGCCAGCAGTACCAGGGGAGAGAGCACAGATACGCAGTATTTT. Amino acid sequence: CASSTRGESTDTQYF.

This clonotype was found many times. J is TRBJ1-1 and V is TRBV11-2; D gene ambiguous. V lost 1 base, J lost 4 bases, and 10 bases lay in between. The CDR3 runs to 14 residues. CDR1 is SGHAT and CDR2 is FQNNGV in the germline V gene. The CDR3 DNA sequence: TGTGCCAGCAGCTTAGTTGTAGGGAGCACTGAAGCTTTCTTT. Translation: CASSLVVGSTEAFF.

A note on this clonotype: Germline and junction disagree at one end, which may indicate a read error. The chain employs TRBV11-2 and TRBJ2-7; D assignment may be TRBD1 or TRBD2 (5 bases each). CDR3 length equals 14 residues. From germline, CDR1 is SGHAT and CDR2 FQNNGV. The CDR3 nucleotides read TGTGCCGGCAGCTTGGGGGACGCCTCCTACGAGCAGTACTTC. Translating it yields CAGSLGDASYEQYF.